The sequence of this T cell receptor (beta chain) was determined in a study of blood T cell repertoires in COVID-19. Study-wide context: T cells, B-cell-depleted T cells, or PBMCs supplied cDNA or gDNA.

Sequencing was performed with immunoSEQ multiplex PCR; in TCRdb, only in-frame clones are kept and a portion is missing. This repertoire shows around 480,000 clones, 87% found once; its top ten account for 0.7%. Assignment of participants to cohorts was predicated upon participant-reported clinical history. The germline gives CDR1 SGHRS, CDR2 YFSETQ. This CDR3 comprises 13 residues. V shed 7 bases and J 2 bases; nucleotides not matched to a gene: 2. The chain has TRBV5-1 and TRBJ2-1; 8 bases are a match to TRBD1. Sequencing was carried out using PBMCs or T cells enriched from blood (not recorded which). The sequence derives from a woman in her late teens or twenties who had recovered from COVID-19. The CDR3 reads CASHRGAYNEQFF. The CDR3 nucleotides read TGCGCCAGCCACAGGGGGGCCTACAATGAGCAGTTCTTC.